This is a list of T cell receptor beta chains from one sample in a study of blood T cell repertoires in COVID-19. Produced via immunoSEQ multiplex PCR; TCRdb's table is partial and in-frame only. This table has around 480,000 clones, around 90% appearing once. Sequencing was done on a sample of PBMCs or T cells enriched from blood (not recorded which). These receptor sequences come from a woman aged 18-30 years who had recovered from COVID-19. The CDR3 runs from the conserved cysteine through the conserved F or W. D genes are given only for firm matches. The size of a clone is reported for some rows only, either as once, few or many, or as a class for expanded clones.

V	size	D	J	length	CDR3	DNA
TRBV12-3/TRBV12-4	.	.	TRBJ2-3	12	CASSFRGNTQYF	TGTGCCAGCAGTTTCCGCGGGAATACGCAGTATTTT
TRBV5-1	.	.	TRBJ1-2	13	CASSLNRENGYTF	TGCGCCAGCAGCTTAAACAGGGAGAATGGCTACACCTTC
TRBV5-6	few	.	TRBJ1-5	14	CASSPMGRDQPQHF	TGTGCCAGCAGCCCAATGGGGAGGGATCAGCCCCAGCATTTT
TRBV7-2	.	TRBD2	TRBJ2-5	15	CASSFTSGGVETQYF	TGTGCCAGCAGCTTTACTAGCGGGGGGGTGGAGACCCAGTACTTC
TRBV19	.	.	TRBJ1-6	14	CASSIVAGDSPLHF	TGTGCCAGTAGTATAGTGGCGGGGGACTCACCCCTCCACTTT
TRBV5-1	.	.	TRBJ2-7	12	CASRSGQGRQYF	TGCGCCAGCAGGTCTGGGCAGGGAAGGCAGTACTTC
TRBV12-3/TRBV12-4	few	.	TRBJ1-2	13	CASNAGKDYGYTF	TGTGCCAGCAATGCAGGGAAGGACTATGGCTACACCTTC
TRBV9	.	.	TRBJ2-2	13	CASSVYYTGELFF	TGTGCCAGCAGCGTTTATTACACCGGGGAGCTGTTTTTT
TRBV30	.	TRBD1	TRBJ1-4	13	CAYATGGGEKLFF	TGTGCCTACGCTACAGGGGGAGGCGAAAAACTGTTTTTT
TRBV12-5	.	TRBD1	TRBJ2-2	15	CASGTGQGNTGELFF	TGTGCTAGTGGGACGGGACAGGGTAACACCGGGGAGCTGTTTTTT
TRBV5-1	.	TRBD1	TRBJ1-3	18	CAGFSGTGSPISGNTIYF	TGCGCCGGGTTCTCCGGGACAGGGTCTCCCATCTCTGGAAACACCATATATTTT
TRBV18	.	TRBD1	TRBJ1-1	16	CASSPGQGEVSAEAFF	TGTGCCAGCTCACCTGGACAGGGAGAGGTTTCCGCTGAAGCTTTCTTT
TRBV6-1	.	.	TRBJ2-7	14	CASSENNFFYEQYF	TGTGCCAGCAGTGAAAATAACTTCTTCTACGAGCAGTACTTC
TRBV3-1/TRBV3-2	.	TRBD2	TRBJ2-3	17	CASSQTPLAGGTDTQYF	TGTGCCAGCAGCCAGACCCCCTTAGCGGGGGGCACAGATACGCAGTATTTT
TRBV28	.	TRBD1	TRBJ1-3	17	CASSSGTEDGARNTIYF	TGTGCCAGCAGTTCCGGGACAGAGGACGGGGCCCGAAACACCATATATTTT
TRBV19	.	TRBD1	TRBJ1-2	13	CASRRRTGSGYTF	TGTGCCAGTAGGCGTCGGACAGGGTCTGGCTACACCTTC
TRBV5-1	few	.	TRBJ1-5	13	CASSLGGDQPQHF	TGCGCCAGCAGCTTGGGGGGGGATCAGCCCCAGCATTTT
TRBV5-1	.	TRBD2	TRBJ2-7	16	CASSPLAGGPSYEQYF	TGCGCCAGCAGCCCTTTAGCGGGGGGGCCCTCCTACGAGCAGTACTTC
TRBV7-2	few	.	TRBJ1-3	14	CASSHGGTGNTIYF	TGTGCCAGCAGCCACGGGGGGACTGGAAACACCATATATTTT
TRBV4-2	once	.	TRBJ2-7	14	CASSQDLGGREQYF	TGTGCCAGCAGCCAAGATCTAGGCGGCCGGGAGCAGTACTTC
TRBV19	.	.	TRBJ1-1	11	CASNARRRLIF	TGTGCCAGTAATGCCAGAAGAAGATTAATTTTT
TRBV9	.	TRBD1	TRBJ1-6	18	CASREWKDRRTYNSPLHF	TGTGCCAGCAGGGAGTGGAAGGACAGGCGGACCTATAATTCACCCCTCCACTTT
TRBV11-2	.	TRBD1	TRBJ1-2	15	CASSPRDRSNYGYTF	TGTGCCAGCAGCCCCCGGGACAGAAGTAACTATGGCTACACCTTC
TRBV5-1	.	TRBD2	TRBJ2-7	13	CASRAGASYEQYF	TGCGCCAGCAGAGCGGGGGCCTCCTACGAGCAGTACTTC
TRBV5-4	once	.	TRBJ1-1	14	CASSASVVNTEAFF	TGTGCCAGCAGCGCCTCAGTTGTGAACACTGAAGCTTTCTTT
TRBV5-1	.	.	TRBJ1-2	14	CASSPGAPNYGYTF	TGCGCCAGCAGCCCAGGGGCGCCTAACTATGGCTACACCTTC